The source of this TCR beta chain is a study of tumor-infiltrating lymphocytes in oesophageal squamous cell carcinoma. A few counts support this clonotype. The germline V and J ends were trimmed by 6 bases and 6 bases, with 9 bases remaining between them. This CDR3 is built from 12 residues. From germline, CDR1 is SNHLY and CDR2 FYNNEI. TCRdb fed the PCR reads into MiXCR, producing one record per CDR3 protein. The table records about 20,000 distinct CDR3 sequences, about two fifths of them present only once. The TCR comes from a male donor with esophageal squamous cell carcinoma. Sequences were obtained from esophageal tumor tissue. The genes are TRBV2 and TRBJ2-1, with D unclear. CDR3 in DNA: TGTGCCAGCAGGCCTGAGATCAATGAGCAGTTCTTC. This translates into CASRPEINEQFF.